These T cell receptor beta chains were read from a single sample in a study of persistence of HIV-infected CD4 T cells. Generated by immunoSEQ multiplex PCR, the TCRdb table keeps only in-frame clones and is missing some. The profile shows tens of thousands of clones, around 78% of them singletons. Their antigens are not known. Specimen: CD4+ T cells sorted from PBMCs after approximately 19-hour stimulation, collected from a patient who received antiretroviral therapy. The receptor set was obtained from an adult man with HIV who was CMV-seropositive. CDR3s include the opening cysteine and the closing phenylalanine or tryptophan. Each record gives: CDR3 DNA, CDR3 protein, clone size, V gene, D gene, J gene. A D gene is named only where the DNA matches it firmly. Clone size appears in some rows only: once, few, many, or a class for an expanded clone.

CDR3nt: TGTGCCAGCAGTTTATCGGGACCCCTCCGGGGCTACACCTTC; CDR3aa: CASSLSGPLRGYTF; abundance: few; v_gene: TRBV27; d_gene: -; j_gene: TRBJ1-2
CDR3nt: TGCAGCGTGGGGTTGAGTCAGGATGGCTACACCTTC; CDR3aa: CSVGLSQDGYTF; abundance: few; v_gene: TRBV29-1; d_gene: -; j_gene: TRBJ1-2
CDR3nt: TGCGCCAGCAGCCAGGGACATGGGGGTACTACACAAGAGACCCAGTACTTC; CDR3aa: CASSQGHGGTTQETQYF; abundance: -; v_gene: TRBV5-1; d_gene: -; j_gene: TRBJ2-5
CDR3nt: TGCGCCAGCAGCCAAGATCATACAGGGGGCAGCTACACCTTC; CDR3aa: CASSQDHTGGSYTF; abundance: -; v_gene: TRBV4-3; d_gene: TRBD1; j_gene: TRBJ1-2
CDR3nt: TGTGCCAGCAGCCGCCAGGGAGGTACGGGCGAGCAGTACTTC; CDR3aa: CASSRQGGTGEQYF; abundance: -; v_gene: TRBV14; d_gene: -; j_gene: TRBJ2-7
CDR3nt: TGTGCCAGCTCACCATTAACCGGGGAGCTGTTTTTT; CDR3aa: CASSPLTGELFF; abundance: once; v_gene: TRBV18; d_gene: -; j_gene: TRBJ2-2
CDR3nt: TGTGCCAGCAGACCCCTCGGGACAGGGGGACACGAGCAGTACTTC; CDR3aa: CASRPLGTGGHEQYF; abundance: few; v_gene: TRBV2; d_gene: TRBD1; j_gene: TRBJ2-7
CDR3nt: TGCGCCAGCAGTTTGAGATGGGATGAGCAGTTCTTC; CDR3aa: CASSLRWDEQFF; abundance: -; v_gene: TRBV5-1; d_gene: -; j_gene: TRBJ2-1
CDR3nt: TGTGCCAGCACCTTGGACAGTTTCACCGGGGAGCTGTTTTTT; CDR3aa: CASTLDSFTGELFF; abundance: -; v_gene: TRBV6-5; d_gene: -; j_gene: TRBJ2-2
CDR3nt: TGTGCCAGCAGTCTACTCAGGGGCCTGGGGACCTACGAGCAGTACTTC; CDR3aa: CASSLLRGLGTYEQYF; abundance: few; v_gene: TRBV6-6; d_gene: -; j_gene: TRBJ2-7
CDR3nt: TGTGCCAGCAGCTTGAGGCAGGTTAGCAATCAGCCCCAGCATTTT; CDR3aa: CASSLRQVSNQPQHF; abundance: once; v_gene: TRBV5-6; d_gene: -; j_gene: TRBJ1-5
CDR3nt: TGTGCCAGCAGCCAAGCAGGGCCCAACAATCAGCCCCAGCATTTT; CDR3aa: CASSQAGPNNQPQHF; abundance: -; v_gene: TRBV3-1/TRBV3-2; d_gene: -; j_gene: TRBJ1-5
CDR3nt: TGTGCCAGCAGTTTGCAGAACACTGAAGCTTTCTTT; CDR3aa: CASSLQNTEAFF; abundance: -; v_gene: TRBV28; d_gene: -; j_gene: TRBJ1-1
CDR3nt: TGCAGCGTCTTCGGGATCTCCTCTAGCGGGCACTCCTACGAGCAGTACTTC; CDR3aa: CSVFGISSSGHSYEQYF; abundance: few; v_gene: TRBV29-1; d_gene: TRBD2; j_gene: TRBJ2-7
CDR3nt: TGTGCCAGCAGCCAAGGTCGGGGAGGGCCGAGGCGAAATGAGCAGTTCTTC; CDR3aa: CASSQGRGGPRRNEQFF; abundance: -; v_gene: TRBV4-2; d_gene: TRBD2; j_gene: TRBJ2-1
CDR3nt: TGCGCCAGCAGCCCAGGGCCCGGTTTGAACACCGGGGAGCTGTTTTTT; CDR3aa: CASSPGPGLNTGELFF; abundance: -; v_gene: TRBV5-1; d_gene: -; j_gene: TRBJ2-2
CDR3nt: TGTGCCAGTAGTACCGGACAGGGGATGAACACTGAAGCTTTCTTT; CDR3aa: CASSTGQGMNTEAFF; abundance: -; v_gene: TRBV19; d_gene: TRBD1; j_gene: TRBJ1-1
CDR3nt: TGCAGTGCTAGAGTGACAGGGGTGCAGTACTTC; CDR3aa: CSARVTGVQYF; abundance: -; v_gene: TRBV20-1; d_gene: TRBD1; j_gene: TRBJ2-7
CDR3nt: TGTGCCTGGGCAGGAGCTGGAAACACCATATATTTT; CDR3aa: CAWAGAGNTIYF; abundance: -; v_gene: TRBV30; d_gene: -; j_gene: TRBJ1-3
CDR3nt: TGTGCCAGCACGAAAGGGGCAGCTCTTTATGGCTACACCTTC; CDR3aa: CASTKGAALYGYTF; abundance: -; v_gene: TRBV6-5; d_gene: -; j_gene: TRBJ1-2